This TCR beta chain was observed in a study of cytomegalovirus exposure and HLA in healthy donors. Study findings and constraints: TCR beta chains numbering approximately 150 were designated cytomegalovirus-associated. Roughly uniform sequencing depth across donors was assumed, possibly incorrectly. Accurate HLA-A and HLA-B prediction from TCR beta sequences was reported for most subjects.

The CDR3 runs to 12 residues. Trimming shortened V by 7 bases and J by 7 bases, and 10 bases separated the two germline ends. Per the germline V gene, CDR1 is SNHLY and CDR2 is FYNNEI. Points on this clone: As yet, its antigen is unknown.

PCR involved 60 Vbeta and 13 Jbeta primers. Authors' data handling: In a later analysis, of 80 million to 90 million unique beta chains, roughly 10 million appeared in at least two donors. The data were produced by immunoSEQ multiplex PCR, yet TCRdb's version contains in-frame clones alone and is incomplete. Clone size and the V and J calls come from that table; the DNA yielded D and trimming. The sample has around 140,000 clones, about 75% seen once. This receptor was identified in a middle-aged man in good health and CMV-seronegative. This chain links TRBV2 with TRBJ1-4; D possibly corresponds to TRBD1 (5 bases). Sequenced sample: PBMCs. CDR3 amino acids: CASTQGSEKLFF. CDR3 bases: TGTGCCAGCACCCAGGGTAGTGAAAAACTGTTTTTT.